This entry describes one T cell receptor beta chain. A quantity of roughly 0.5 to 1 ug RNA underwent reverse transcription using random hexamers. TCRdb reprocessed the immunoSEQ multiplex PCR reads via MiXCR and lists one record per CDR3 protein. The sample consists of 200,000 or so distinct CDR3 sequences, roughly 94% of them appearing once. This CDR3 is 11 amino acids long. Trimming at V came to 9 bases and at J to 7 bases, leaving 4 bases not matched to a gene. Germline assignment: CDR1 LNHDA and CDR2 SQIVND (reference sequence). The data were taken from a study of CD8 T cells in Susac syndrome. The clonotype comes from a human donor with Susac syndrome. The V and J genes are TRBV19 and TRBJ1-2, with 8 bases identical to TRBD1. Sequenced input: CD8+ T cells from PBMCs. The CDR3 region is CASRGPLGYTF. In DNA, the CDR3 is TGTGCCAGCAGGGGGCCTCTTGGCTACACCTTC.